The 13 T cell receptor beta chains reported below all come from one sample, sequenced in a study of regulatory T cells in long-lasting Graves disease. The time point denotes: newly diagnosed GD, antithyroid drugs for less than 3 months. Making the TCR library involved RNA that had been extracted from PBMCs. Library construction for TCR beta used iRepertoire HTBI primers and Arm-PCR of CDR3 regions. MiXCR was run by TCRdb on the multiplex PCR reads, yielding one entry per CDR3 protein. The table has about 300,000 distinct CDR3 sequences, about 20% seen once; the top ten hold roughly 40%. Specimen: peripheral blood mononuclear cells (PBMCs), collected at new diagnosis, from a patient treated with antithyroid drugs. The receptor source for this set is a female donor with Graves disease.

This chain uses TRBV11-2 with TRBJ2-7, with D unclear. V lost 4 bases, J lost 1 base, and 11 bases lay in between. The CDR3 is 14 residues long. Germline CDR1 is SGHAT and CDR2 is FQNNGV. The CDR3 nucleotides are TGTGCCAGCAGCTACGGATCCGCGTCCTACGAGCAGTACTTC. It yields the protein CASSYGSASYEQYF.

This clonotype was recorded many times. This rearrangement joins TRBV7-9 to TRBJ2-5, with D perhaps TRBD1 (5 bases). The CDR3 runs to 16 residues. V lost 1 base to trimming and J lost 2 bases, with 14 bases between them. Germline values: CDR1 SEHNR, CDR2 FQNEAQ (reference sequence). CDR3 sequence (DNA): TGTGCCAGCAGCTTAGGCAGGGTTGGGTATCAAGAGACCCAGTACTTC. Translated, it gives CASSLGRVGYQETQYF.

This clonotype has a count of ten or more. The CDR3 loop reads CAATGTLADTQYF. The CDR3 nucleotides are TGTGCCGCCACGGGGACCCTCGCAGATACGCAGTATTTT. The rearrangement joins TRBV28 to TRBJ2-3, with D perhaps assigned TRBD1 or TRBD2 (5 bases each). The CDR3 spans 13 residues. Germline CDR1 MDHEN, CDR2 SYDVKM. V lost 11 bases and J 4 bases, leaving 16 bases between the germline ends.

CDR3 bases: TGTGCCAGCAGCTTAGGATTCAGCTATAATTCACCCCTCCACTTT. Translation: CASSLGFSYNSPLHF. The genes are TRBV7-9 and TRBJ1-6, with D unresolved. CDR1 SEHNR and CDR2 FQNEAQ come from the germline V gene (reference sequence). The CDR3 is made up of 15 amino acids. Deletions cut 1 base from V and 3 bases from J, with 7 bases between.

Ten or more counts support this clonotype. V gene TRBV20-1 combines with J gene TRBJ2-5; 7 bases agree with TRBD1. Germline CDR1 reads DFQATT; CDR2 reads SNEGSKA (reference sequence). The CDR3 extends over 12 amino acids. V was clipped by 7 bases and J by 2 bases; unmatched bases: 4. The CDR3 loop reads CSVKGQQETQYF. The CDR3 bases are TGCAGTGTTAAGGGACAGCAAGAGACCCAGTACTTC.

This clonotype was picked up a small number of times. The chain has TRBV24-1 and TRBJ2-1, with TRBD2 matching 9 bases. Germline V gene sequence: CDR1 KGHDR, CDR2 SFDVKD. The CDR3 contains 16 residues. Trimming cost V 5 bases and J 1 base; bases outside gene matches: 5. The CDR3 spells CATSASTSGSYNEQFF. In DNA, the CDR3 is TGTGCCACCAGTGCGTCGACTAGCGGATCCTACAATGAGCAGTTCTTC.

This clonotype was detected only a few times. Just one base apart from a much larger clone, this may be a read error. The rearrangement joins TRBV6-2 or TRBV6-3 to TRBJ1-6; D remains ambiguous. The CDR3 sequence is 15 residues long. The ends were cut back, 7 bases at V and 9 bases at J, with 19 bases in the middle. Germline V gene data show CDR1 as MNHEY and CDR2 as SVGEGT. Here the CDR3 reads CASKQKGPGFSPLHF. DNA of the CDR3: TGTGCCAGCAAACAAAAAGGCCCAGGATTTTCACCCCTCCACTTT.

This clonotype was counted at least ten times. As DNA, the CDR3 is TGTGCCAGCAGTGTACGGGGGCCCACAGATACGCAGTATTTT. Translation gives CASSVRGPTDTQYF. This sequence joins TRBV6-1 and TRBJ2-3; D tentatively reads TRBD1 or TRBD2 (6 bases each). The CDR3 length is 14 residues. Trimming took off 4 bases at V and 2 bases at J, with 10 bases between the two ends. Germline assignment: CDR1 MNHNS and CDR2 SASEGT.

This clonotype was detected ten times or more. The V and J genes are TRBV11-2 and TRBJ2-3, with 8 bases matching TRBD2. V shed 5 bases and J 5 bases; nucleotides not matched to a gene: 18. The CDR3 covers 18 residues. CDR1 and CDR2 from the germline V gene are SGHAT and FQNNGV. The CDR3 DNA reads TGTGCCAGCAGCCTCACAAACCCACTAGCGGTACCACAAGATACGCAGTATTTT. Its protein is CASSLTNPLAVPQDTQYF.

A word on this clonotype: A read error may produce the germline difference seen at one junction end. V usage is TRBV12-3 or TRBV12-4 and J usage is TRBJ2-1; D might be TRBD2 (6 bases). This CDR3 is 16 amino acids long. The CDR3 bases are TGTGCCAGCAGTTTCGTTGGGGAGGCCCCCTACAATGAGCATTTCTTC. This encodes CASSFVGEAPYNEHFF.

The rearrangement links TRBV2 to TRBJ1-1; possibly TRBD1 for D (6 bases). Germline CDR1 reads SNHLY; CDR2 reads FYNNEI. The CDR3 extends over 17 amino acids. V gave up 6 bases and J gave up 0 bases, with 20 bases separating them. CDR3 region: CASRNWGQGIMNTEAFF. CDR3 nucleotides: TGTGCCAGCAGGAACTGGGGGCAGGGGATAATGAACACTGAAGCTTTCTTT. Full variable domain (missing parts from reference TRBV2 and TRBJ1-1): EPEVTQTPSHQVTQMGQEVILRCVPISNHLYFYWYRQILGQKVEFLVSFYNNEISEKSEIFDDQFSVERPDGSNFTLKIRSTKLEDSAMYFCASRNWGQGIMNTEAFFGQGTRLTVV.

The rearrangement joins TRBV7-6 to TRBJ1-2; TRBD1 is a possible D gene (6 bases). The germline gives CDR1 SGHVS, CDR2 FNYEAQ. V dropped 5 bases and J dropped 3 bases, with 16 bases sitting between them. This CDR3 has 15 amino acids. CDR3 loop: CASSPRGGRDYGYTF. The CDR3 region has the DNA TGTGCCAGCAGCCCCCGAGGGGGGCGCGACTATGGCTACACCTTC.

This clonotype occurred many times. This chain links TRBV12-3 or TRBV12-4 with TRBJ2-2; no definite D call. CDR3 length equals 16 residues. V was shortened by 6 bases and J by 13 bases, with 27 bases between the two germline ends. The CDR3 sequence: CASSPPRALTSQALFF. In DNA, the CDR3 is TGTGCCAGCAGCCCGCCCCGGGCCCTAACGTCCCAGGCGCTGTTTTTT.